This TCR beta chain was sequenced during a study of blood T cell repertoires in COVID-19 (TCRdb year 2020). General notes on the study: The collaborator samples originated in the United States, Italy and Spain and spanned the acute and convalescent phases of COVID-19. The repertoires were released in a freely available public database meant as a resource for research on the immune response to SARS-CoV-2. Where available, HLA class I and class II types were obtained from metadata supplied by the sample provider rather than from assay-based typing. Samples came from the ongoing ImmuneRACE study (first 160 participants) plus 1,254 subjects from 6 global collaborators. Nearly every sample came with metadata listing a de-identified subject ID, COVID-19 status, age in years and sex. The material from the prospective study consisted of cDNA or gDNA derived from T cells, B-cell-depleted T cells, or PBMCs. The dataset comprised deeply sampled blood TCRbeta repertoires from subjects exposed to, actively infected with, or recovered from COVID-19. Overall results and qualifications from the work: The amount of clinical and demographic metadata varied by source and participant and was provided uncurated.

After removal of 4 bases from V and 0 bases from J, the junction retains 4 bases not matched to a gene. The germline V gene sets CDR1 to SGHRS and CDR2 to YFSETQ. CDR3 length: 15 amino acids, cysteine to phenylalanine. Of the read, only the CDR3 DNA is kept; its 45 bases are in frame from base 1. This clone was seen once. What antigen it recognizes has not been identified. No base qualities exist here, and no much larger clone lies one base off it. TCRbeta CDR3 regions were amplified from genomic DNA using the immunoSEQ Assay, a bias-controlled multiplex PCR. The authors' pipeline ran thus. Nucleated cell counts per sample were estimated from amplification of reference gene primers within the assay. Sequence reads were collapsed and filtered to measure the absolute abundance of every unique TCRbeta CDR3 rearrangement. For each sample, productive Simpson clonality was calculated by taking the square root of Simpson's diversity index across productive rearrangements. TCRdb took over this immuneACCESS table, retaining in-frame rearrangements with V and J assigned. Such tables are incomplete; in checked studies, under half of the missing clones stem from an unresolved V gene, and the remainder is unexplained. V, J and clone size are taken as reported in that table, and D and trimming were inferred from the DNA itself. The sample contains around 300,000 clones, approximately 90% of them found a single time. Approximately 2.1% of the sample lies in the top ten.

In Seattle, one collaborating source enrolled patients while the infection was active and tracked those patients longitudinally over the course of disease. Collaborating institutions collected whole blood in K2EDTA tubes following their own protocols. For TCRbeta analysis, collaborators shipped samples in one of three forms: frozen whole blood, isolated PBMCs, or DNA extracted from either of those sample types. This chain is built from TRBV5-1 and TRBJ2-1, with 7 junctional bases fitting TRBD2. Source material: peripheral blood. This receptor was identified in a woman aged 25-40 years with COVID-19, enrolled during active disease. The DNA is TGCGCCAGCAGCCCTAGCGGATACTCCTACAATGAGCAGTTCTTC. This is translated as CASSPSGYSYNEQFF.